This T cell receptor (beta chain) was profiled in a study of blood T cell repertoires in COVID-19. The wider study: Acute and convalescent COVID-19 specimens originated in the United States, Italy and Spain.

The CDR3 consists of 15 residues. Germline-derived CDR1 and CDR2 are MNHEY and SVGAGI. Unmatched junction bases numbered 11, after V lost 6 bases and J lost 3 bases. Assay used: immunoSEQ multiplex PCR; TCRdb lists only in-frame clones, some missing. The sample lists under 75,000 clones; around nine tenths were seen once. This TCR was sampled from a human donor in a cohort sampled during active COVID-19. Source material: peripheral blood. The chain couples TRBV6-5 to TRBJ2-7; TRBD1 agrees at 7 bases. CDR3 sequence reads: CASRGQALGFYEQYF. In DNA, the CDR3 is TGTGCCAGCAGAGGACAGGCCCTCGGCTTCTACGAGCAGTACTTC.